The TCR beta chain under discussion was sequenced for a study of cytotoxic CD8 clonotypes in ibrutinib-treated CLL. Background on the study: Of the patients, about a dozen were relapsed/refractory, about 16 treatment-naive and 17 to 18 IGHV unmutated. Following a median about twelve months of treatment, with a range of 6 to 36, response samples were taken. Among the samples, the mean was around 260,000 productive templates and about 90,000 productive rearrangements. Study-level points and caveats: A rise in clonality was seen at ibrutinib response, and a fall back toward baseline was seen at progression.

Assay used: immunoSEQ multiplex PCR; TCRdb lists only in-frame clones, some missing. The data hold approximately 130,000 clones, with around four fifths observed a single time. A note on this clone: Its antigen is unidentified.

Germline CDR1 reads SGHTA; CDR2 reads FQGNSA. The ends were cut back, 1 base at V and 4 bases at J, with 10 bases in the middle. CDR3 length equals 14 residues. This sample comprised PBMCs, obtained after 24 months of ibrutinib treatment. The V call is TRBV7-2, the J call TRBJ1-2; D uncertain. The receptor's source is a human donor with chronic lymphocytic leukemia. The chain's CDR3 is CASSLDPKIYGYTF. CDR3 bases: TGTGCCAGCAGCTTAGACCCCAAGATCTATGGCTACACCTTC.